Given below is one T cell receptor (beta chain) in context. Deletions cut 7 bases from V and 0 bases from J, with 10 bases between. From germline, CDR1 is SEHNR and CDR2 FQNEAQ (reference sequence). The CDR3 has 13 amino acids. Assay used: immunoSEQ multiplex PCR; TCRdb lists only in-frame clones, some missing. Of just over 650,000 clones listed, 85% to 90% were seen once; the top ten hold more than 0.25%. This sample stems from a study of blood T cell repertoires in COVID-19. The receptor's source is a woman aged 18-29 years with acute or convalescent COVID-19. This chain joins TRBV7-9 and TRBJ2-7, with D perhaps matching TRBD1 or TRBD2 (5 bases each). The sequenced sample was peripheral blood. The CDR3 sequence: CASTGALSYEQYF. The CDR3 bases are TGTGCCAGCACCGGGGCACTCTCCTACGAGCAGTACTTC.